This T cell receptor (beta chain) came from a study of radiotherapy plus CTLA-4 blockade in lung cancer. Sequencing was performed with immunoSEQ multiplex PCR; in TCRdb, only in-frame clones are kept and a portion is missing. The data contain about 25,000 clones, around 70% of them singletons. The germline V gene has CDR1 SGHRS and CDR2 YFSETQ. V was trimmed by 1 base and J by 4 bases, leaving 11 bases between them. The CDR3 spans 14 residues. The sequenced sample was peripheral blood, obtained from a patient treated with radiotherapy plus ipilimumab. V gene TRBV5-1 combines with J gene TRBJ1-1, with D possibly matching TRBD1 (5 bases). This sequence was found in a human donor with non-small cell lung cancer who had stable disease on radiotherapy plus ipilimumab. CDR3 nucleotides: TGCGCCAGCAGCTTGACGCACGGGGGCACTGAAGCTTTCTTT. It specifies CASSLTHGGTEAFF.